Below are 10 T cell receptor beta chains sequenced from a single sample in a study of beta chain features in type 1 diabetes. Investigators reverse transcribed all isolated RNA, so they sequenced expressed TCRB transcripts. Measured with immunoSEQ multiplex PCR; TCRdb has only the in-frame clones, and not every one. The data contain 130,000 to 150,000 clones, under 60% of them singletons. Specimen: Tregs from blood. The receptors originated from a man between 18 and 35 years old in good health.

The chain has TRBV5-6 and TRBJ1-4; 7 bases agree with TRBD1. The junction had 10 bases not matched to a gene; V was cut back by 4 bases and J by 10 bases. CDR1 and CDR2 (germline): SGHDT, YYEEEE. CDR3 size: 14 residues. The DNA for the CDR3 is TGTGCCAGCAGCCCCGACAGGGTCCTCGGAAAACTGTTTTTT. This codes for CASSPDRVLGKLFF.

The chain carries TRBV5-1 and TRBJ2-1; 8 positions match TRBD2. The germline V gene has CDR1 SGHRS and CDR2 YFSETQ. The CDR3 extends over 18 amino acids. The V segment lost 3 bases and the J segment 4 bases; nucleotides outside the gene matches: 15. As DNA, the CDR3 is TGCGCCAGCAGCTGGGCTACGCGGGCTAGCGGGCAATACAATGAGCAGTTCTTC. It encodes CASSWATRASGQYNEQFF.

The chain uses TRBV29-1 and TRBJ2-5; the D gene is possibly TRBD1 (5 bases). The V end lost 3 bases, the J end lost 4 bases, and 9 bases lay between the germline ends. Per the germline V gene, CDR1 is SQVTM and CDR2 is ANQGSEA. This CDR3 has 12 residues. DNA for the CDR3: TGCAGCGTTGACAGGGTTTTAGAGACCCAGTACTTC. Residues: CSVDRVLETQYF.

The table lists this clone with a few counts. The CDR3 loop is CASRKAGVVNEQFF. CDR3 nucleotide sequence: TGTGCCAGCAGGAAAGCGGGAGTAGTCAATGAGCAGTTCTTC. The chain is built from TRBV7-3 and TRBJ2-1; 8 nucleotides line up with TRBD2. CDR3 length: 14 residues. J lost 6 bases, V lost 6 bases, and 7 bases had no gene match. The germline V gene encodes CDR1 SGHTA and CDR2 FQGTGA. Drawing the rest from reference TRBV7-3 and TRBJ2-1, the complete variable domain is GAGVSQTPSNKVTEKGKYVELRCDPISGHTALYWYRQSLGQGPEFLIYFQGTGAADDSGLPNDRFFAVRPEGSVSTLKIQRTERGDSAVYLCASRKAGVVNEQFFGPGTRLTVL.

In this sample, this clone turned up a few times. The chain joins TRBV19 to TRBJ2-1; the match to TRBD2 covers 7 bases. The trim removed 3 bases at V and 5 bases at J, leaving 7 bases unmatched. CDR3 length: 15 residues. The V gene's germline CDR1 is LNHDA and CDR2 SQIVND (reference sequence). CDR3 residues: CASSIQGLQNNEQFF. In DNA form, the CDR3 reads TGTGCCAGTAGTATCCAGGGACTACAAAACAATGAGCAGTTCTTC.

This rearrangement joins TRBV7-9 to TRBJ1-2, with 7 bases aligning to TRBD1. Germline CDR1 reads SEHNR; CDR2 reads FQNEAQ (reference sequence). The V and J ends lost 5 bases and 8 bases, in that order; junction bases with no gene match: 8. The CDR3 sequence is 13 residues long. The CDR3 loop reads CASSPTGVGGYTF. In nucleotides, the CDR3 is TGTGCCAGCAGCCCTACAGGGGTTGGGGGCTACACCTTC.

The chain links TRBV28 to TRBJ1-1; tentatively, D is TRBD1 (5 bases). This CDR3 is built from 15 residues. Germline loops: CDR1 MDHEN, CDR2 SYDVKM. V gave up 1 base and J gave up 6 bases, with 15 bases separating them. In nucleotides, the CDR3 is TGTGCCAGCAGTTTATCTGGCGGACAAAGGGCTGAAGCTTTCTTT. Amino acids: CASSLSGGQRAEAFF.

This clone has a handful of counts. V and J are TRBV28 and TRBJ2-1; D is unclear. Germline assignment: CDR1 MDHEN and CDR2 SYDVKM. Trimming took 3 bases from V and 7 from J, leaving 13 bases between them. The CDR3 length is 14 residues. CDR3 nucleotides: TGTGCCAGCAGTTTCTACGGCGGTTGGAATGAGCAGTTCTTC. Translating gives CASSFYGGWNEQFF.

The V gene is TRBV25-1, the J gene TRBJ1-6, with a tentative D call TRBD1 (5 bases). V shed 8 bases and J shed 11 bases, with 10 bases lying between them. The CDR3 is 11 amino acids. The germline gives CDR1 MGHDK, CDR2 SYGVNS. CDR3 residues: CASGGGAPLHF. In nucleotides, the CDR3 is TGTGCCAGCGGGGGAGGAGCACCCCTCCACTTT.

This clone was detected only once. The germline gene is not matched at one end of the junction; a read error may be the cause. The chain has TRBV7-7 and TRBJ2-4, with 10 bases matching TRBD2. Germline V lookup: CDR1 SSHAT, CDR2 FNYEAQ (reference sequence). This CDR3 contains 17 residues. DNA for the CDR3: TGTGCTAGCAGCCCACCCGTGACTAGCGGGTTCAAAAACATTCAGTACTTC. As protein: CASSPPVTSGFKNIQYF.